A selection of T cell receptor beta chains follows, all from one sample in a study of blood T cell repertoires in COVID-19. The table came from immunoSEQ multiplex PCR; TCRdb's copy has only in-frame clones and leaves some out. The table has tens of thousands of clones, about 85% seen once; the top ten hold around 9.1%. The specimen was peripheral blood. Source of these receptors: a human donor with acute or convalescent COVID-19. The donor label of this sample is uncertain. Both conserved end residues are part of each CDR3. D genes are given only for firm matches. Expanded clones are given a class, and other clones once, few, many or no size at all.

v_gene: TRBV7-8; j_gene: TRBJ1-6; d_gene: TRBD1; abundance: NA; len: 16; CDR3nt: TGTGCCAGCAGCTTAGAGCCAGGGGGTGGTAATTCACCCCTCCACTTT; CDR3aa: CASSLEPGGGNSPLHF
v_gene: TRBV6-4; j_gene: TRBJ2-1; d_gene: TRBD1; abundance: NA; len: 15; CDR3nt: TGTGCCAGCAGAACCACAGGGGCCCCTTACAATGAGCAGTTCTTC; CDR3aa: CASRTTGAPYNEQFF
v_gene: TRBV5-4; j_gene: TRBJ2-7; d_gene: TRBD2; abundance: NA; len: 16; CDR3nt: TGTGCCAGCAGCTTGGGGGCTAGCGGATATCTCTACGAGCAGTACTTC; CDR3aa: CASSLGASGYLYEQYF
v_gene: TRBV7-3; j_gene: TRBJ2-2; d_gene: TRBD1; abundance: NA; len: 18; CDR3nt: TGTGCCAGCAGCTTCCCAACGGGGACAGGGAGGGGCACCGGGGAGCTGTTTTTT; CDR3aa: CASSFPTGTGRGTGELFF
v_gene: TRBV7-8; j_gene: TRBJ1-3; d_gene: NA; abundance: few; len: 14; CDR3nt: TGTGCCAGCAGCCTTCATTTCTCTGGAAACACCATATATTTT; CDR3aa: CASSLHFSGNTIYF
v_gene: TRBV5-1; j_gene: TRBJ2-7; d_gene: TRBD2; abundance: NA; len: 18; CDR3nt: TGCGCCAGCAAGGGCGGGCTAGCGGGACCACCTTACGGGGACGAGCAGTACTTC; CDR3aa: CASKGGLAGPPYGDEQYF
v_gene: TRBV7-6; j_gene: TRBJ1-4; d_gene: TRBD1; abundance: NA; len: 15; CDR3nt: TGTGCCAGCAGCCGCAAGGACAGGGGCTATGAAAAACTGTTTTTT; CDR3aa: CASSRKDRGYEKLFF
v_gene: TRBV11-2; j_gene: TRBJ1-5; d_gene: NA; abundance: few; len: 13; CDR3nt: TGTGCCAGCAGCTTAGGACACGGTCAGCCCCAGCATTTT; CDR3aa: CASSLGHGQPQHF
v_gene: TRBV19; j_gene: TRBJ2-6; d_gene: NA; abundance: NA; len: 15; CDR3nt: TGTGCCAGTAGTATTGTAGTTGGTGGGGCCAACGTCCTGACTTTC; CDR3aa: CASSIVVGGANVLTF
v_gene: TRBV27; j_gene: TRBJ1-6; d_gene: NA; abundance: NA; len: 13; CDR3nt: TGTGCCAGCAGTTTGGGCAGAAATTCACCCCTCCACTTT; CDR3aa: CASSLGRNSPLHF
v_gene: TRBV3-1/TRBV3-2; j_gene: TRBJ1-5; d_gene: NA; abundance: once; len: 14; CDR3nt: TGTGCCAGCAGCCAAGGAGCCGCGGGTCAGCCCCAGCATTTT; CDR3aa: CASSQGAAGQPQHF
v_gene: TRBV7-8; j_gene: TRBJ1-5; d_gene: NA; abundance: NA; len: 10; CDR3nt: TGTGCCAGCACCCCGGAGCCCCAGCATTTT; CDR3aa: CASTPEPQHF
v_gene: TRBV7-2; j_gene: TRBJ2-1; d_gene: NA; abundance: NA; len: 14; CDR3nt: TGTGCCAGCAGCACAGGATATTCCTACAATGAGCAGTTCTTC; CDR3aa: CASSTGYSYNEQFF
v_gene: TRBV19; j_gene: TRBJ2-6; d_gene: NA; abundance: NA; len: 14; CDR3nt: TGTGCCAGTAATACAGGGACAGGGGCCAACGTCCTGACTTTC; CDR3aa: CASNTGTGANVLTF
v_gene: TRBV19; j_gene: TRBJ1-2; d_gene: NA; abundance: NA; len: 15; CDR3nt: TGTGCCAGTAGTATAATCGGGGTTGCTAACTATGGCTACACCTTC; CDR3aa: CASSIIGVANYGYTF
v_gene: TRBV28; j_gene: TRBJ2-1; d_gene: NA; abundance: NA; len: 18; CDR3nt: TGTGCCAGCAACTCAATGCTCCGCGACAGCGTCTCCTACAATGAGCAGTTCTTC; CDR3aa: CASNSMLRDSVSYNEQFF
v_gene: TRBV19; j_gene: TRBJ2-3; d_gene: NA; abundance: few; len: 14; CDR3nt: TGTGCCAGTAGTTCACATTTTAGCACAGATACGCAGTATTTT; CDR3aa: CASSSHFSTDTQYF
v_gene: TRBV6-5; j_gene: TRBJ2-2; d_gene: NA; abundance: NA; len: 13; CDR3nt: TGTGCCAGCAGACCAGGGGTCACCGGGGAGCTGTTTTTT; CDR3aa: CASRPGVTGELFF
v_gene: TRBV5-1; j_gene: TRBJ2-3; d_gene: NA; abundance: NA; len: 17; CDR3nt: TGCGCCAGCAGCATTTCGCTTACGACAGACGGCACAGATACGCAGTATTTT; CDR3aa: CASSISLTTDGTDTQYF
v_gene: TRBV9; j_gene: TRBJ2-5; d_gene: TRBD1; abundance: NA; len: 14; CDR3nt: TGTGCCAGCAGCGCGACAGGGGGCCGGGAGACCCAGTACTTC; CDR3aa: CASSATGGRETQYF
v_gene: TRBV7-8; j_gene: TRBJ2-1; d_gene: TRBD2; abundance: NA; len: 14; CDR3nt: TGTGCCAGCAGCGTCGGGGGGGCTAACAATGAGCAGTTCTTC; CDR3aa: CASSVGGANNEQFF
v_gene: TRBV9; j_gene: TRBJ1-3; d_gene: NA; abundance: NA; len: 14; CDR3nt: TGTGCCAGCAGCGTAGGGACAACGGGAAACACCATATATTTT; CDR3aa: CASSVGTTGNTIYF
v_gene: TRBV5-5; j_gene: TRBJ1-5; d_gene: NA; abundance: NA; len: 15; CDR3nt: TGTGCCAGCAGCTTGGAGGGAGGGGGGGATCAGCCCCAGCATTTT; CDR3aa: CASSLEGGGDQPQHF
v_gene: TRBV11-2; j_gene: TRBJ2-5; d_gene: NA; abundance: once; len: 17; CDR3nt: TGTGCCAGCAGCTTAGGGGCGGGGGCAACACACCGGGAGACCCAGTACTTC; CDR3aa: CASSLGAGATHRETQYF
v_gene: TRBV7-6; j_gene: TRBJ1-1; d_gene: TRBD1; abundance: NA; len: 15; CDR3nt: TGTGCCAGCAGCTCCTCGGACAGGGAAGGCACTGAAGCTTTCTTT; CDR3aa: CASSSSDREGTEAFF
v_gene: TRBV19; j_gene: TRBJ2-1; d_gene: NA; abundance: NA; len: 13; CDR3nt: TGTGCCAGTAGTACCCGACTTGACAATGAGCAGTTCTTC; CDR3aa: CASSTRLDNEQFF